A selection of T cell receptor beta chains follows, all from one sample in a study of cytomegalovirus exposure and HLA in healthy donors. Clones were read by immunoSEQ multiplex PCR, and TCRdb kept only the in-frame ones, dropping some. Found here are about 91,000 clones, around 70% of them singletons; the top ten hold less than 1.5%. Source material: PBMCs. The origin of the receptors is a female donor in good health and CMV-seronegative. Each CDR3 is given with its conserved first and last residue. D genes are given only for firm matches. Clone size is given for some rows only: seen once, a few or many times, or a class if the clone is expanded.

TRBJ1-5 | few | TRBV5-1 | - | CASSLGEPNQPQHF | TGCGCCAGCAGCTTAGGGGAACCCAATCAGCCCCAGCATTTT
TRBJ1-1 | - | TRBV5-1 | - | CASSPRESGNTEAFF | TGCGCCAGCAGCCCGCGGGAATCGGGGAACACTGAAGCTTTCTTT
TRBJ1-1 | - | TRBV29-1 | - | CSVGGVEAFF | TGCAGCGTTGGCGGGGTTGAAGCTTTCTTT
TRBJ2-3 | - | TRBV7-6 | - | CASSPRLYPQYF | TGTGCCAGCAGCCCCCGACTATACCCGCAGTATTTT
TRBJ1-1 | few | TRBV5-4 | - | CASSLDLGRTEAFF | TGTGCCAGCAGCTTGGACCTGGGCAGGACTGAAGCTTTCTTT
TRBJ1-5 | - | TRBV28 | - | CASSFGVRGSNQPQHF | TGTGCCAGCAGTTTCGGGGTCCGAGGGAGTAATCAGCCCCAGCATTTT
TRBJ1-2 | - | TRBV7-9 | - | CASSIGGRSHGYTF | TGTGCCAGCAGCATCGGAGGGAGAAGCCATGGCTACACCTTC
TRBJ1-6 | - | TRBV6-1 | TRBD1 | CASSEQTGTPLHF | TGTGCCAGCAGTGAACAGACAGGGACTCCCCTCCACTTT
TRBJ2-3 | few | TRBV5-6 | - | CASSFVGVSDTQYF | TGTGCCAGCAGCTTCGTAGGGGTGTCAGATACGCAGTATTTT
TRBJ2-7 | once | TRBV30 | TRBD2 | CAWSRLAGSYEQYF | TGTGCCTGGAGTAGGCTAGCGGGCTCCTACGAGCAGTACTTC
TRBJ2-2 | once | TRBV10-2 | - | CASSEVLTGELFF | TGCGCCAGCAGTGAGGTCCTCACCGGGGAGCTGTTTTTT
TRBJ2-7 | few | TRBV30 | TRBD1 | CAWMPGQGYEQYF | TGTGCCTGGATGCCGGGACAGGGGTACGAGCAGTACTTC
TRBJ2-5 | - | TRBV5-1 | - | CASSLSEGLETQYF | TGCGCCAGCAGCCTCAGCGAGGGTTTGGAGACCCAGTACTTC
TRBJ1-2 | - | TRBV10-3 | - | CAISPSGMDYGYTF | TGTGCCATCAGCCCTTCAGGGATGGACTATGGCTACACCTTC
TRBJ2-3 | once | TRBV9 | TRBD2 | CASSVGGGGGDTQYF | TGTGCCAGCAGCGTAGGGGGCGGGGGTGGAGATACGCAGTATTTT
TRBJ1-6 | - | TRBV27 | - | CASSLGGSPLHF | TGTGCCAGCAGTTTAGGCGGTTCACCCCTCCACTTT
TRBJ2-7 | - | TRBV15 | TRBD1 | CATSRAGQGSEQYF | TGTGCCACCAGCAGAGCGGGACAGGGCTCCGAGCAGTACTTC
TRBJ1-2 | - | TRBV30 | TRBD1 | CAWSAHLQGYYGYTF | TGTGCCTGGAGTGCCCATCTACAGGGGTACTATGGCTACACCTTC
TRBJ1-4 | - | TRBV16 | TRBD1 | CASSQGTDYNEKLFF | TGTGCCAGCAGCCAAGGGACAGACTATAATGAAAAACTGTTTTTT
TRBJ2-7 | once | TRBV4-1 | - | CASSQEGSGEQYF | TGCGCCAGCAGCCAAGAGGGGTCGGGGGAGCAGTACTTC
TRBJ1-2 | - | TRBV19 | - | CASSIGRPGRDTNYGYTF | TGTGCCAGTAGTATTGGTCGGCCAGGGAGGGACACTAACTATGGCTACACCTTC
TRBJ2-5 | - | TRBV5-1 | - | CASSLFPQETQYF | TGCGCCAGCAGCTTGTTCCCCCAGGAGACCCAGTACTTC
TRBJ2-5 | - | TRBV25-1 | - | CASSGTRRETQYF | TGTGCCAGCAGTGGTACTAGAAGAGAGACCCAGTACTTC
TRBJ2-2 | - | TRBV10-3 | - | CAISELADTGELFF | TGTGCCATCAGTGAACTAGCCGACACCGGGGAGCTGTTTTTT
TRBJ1-5 | - | TRBV7-6 | - | CASSPGRGPNQPQHF | TGTGCCAGCAGCCCAGGGAGGGGACCTAATCAGCCCCAGCATTTT
TRBJ2-7 | - | TRBV7-9 | TRBD1 | CAGRTRTGQRSYEQYF | TGTGCCGGAAGGACGCGGACAGGGCAGCGGAGCTACGAGCAGTACTTC